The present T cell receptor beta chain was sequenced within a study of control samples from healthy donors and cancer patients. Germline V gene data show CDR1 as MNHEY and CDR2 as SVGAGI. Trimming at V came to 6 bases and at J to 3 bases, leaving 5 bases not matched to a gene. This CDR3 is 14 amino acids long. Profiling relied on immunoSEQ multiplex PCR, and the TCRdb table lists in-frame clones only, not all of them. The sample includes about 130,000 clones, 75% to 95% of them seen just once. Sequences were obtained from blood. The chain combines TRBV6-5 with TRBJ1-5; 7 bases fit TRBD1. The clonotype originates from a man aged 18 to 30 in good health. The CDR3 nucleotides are TGTGCCAGCAGCCTACAGGGGTTCAATCAGCCCCAGCATTTT. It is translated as CASSLQGFNQPQHF.